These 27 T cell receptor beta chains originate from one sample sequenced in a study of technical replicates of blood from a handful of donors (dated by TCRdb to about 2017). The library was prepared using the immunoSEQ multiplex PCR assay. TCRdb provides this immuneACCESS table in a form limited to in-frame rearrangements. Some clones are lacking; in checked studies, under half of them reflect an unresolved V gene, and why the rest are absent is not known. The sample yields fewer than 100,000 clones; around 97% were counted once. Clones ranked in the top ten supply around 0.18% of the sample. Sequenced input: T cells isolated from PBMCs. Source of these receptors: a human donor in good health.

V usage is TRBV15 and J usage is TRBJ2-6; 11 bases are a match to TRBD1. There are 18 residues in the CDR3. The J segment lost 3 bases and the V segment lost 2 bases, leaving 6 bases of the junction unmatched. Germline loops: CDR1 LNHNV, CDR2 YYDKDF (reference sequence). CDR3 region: CATSRPGQGAVGANVLTF. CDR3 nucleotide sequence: TGTGCCACCAGCAGACCAGGACAGGGGGCGGTTGGGGCCAACGTCCTGACTTTC. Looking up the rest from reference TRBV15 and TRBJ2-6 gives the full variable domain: DAMVIQNPRYQVTQFGKPVTLSCSQTLNHNVMYWYQQKSSQAPKLLFHYYDKDFNNEADTPDNFQSRRPNTSFCFLDIRSPGLGDTAMYLCATSRPGQGAVGANVLTFGAGSRLTVL.

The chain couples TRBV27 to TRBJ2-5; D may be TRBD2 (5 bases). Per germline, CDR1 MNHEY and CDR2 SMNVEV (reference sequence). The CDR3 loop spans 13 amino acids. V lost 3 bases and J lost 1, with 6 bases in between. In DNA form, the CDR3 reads TGTGCCAGCAGTTTTGAGGGCCAAGAGACCCAGTACTTC. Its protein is CASSFEGQETQYF.

DNA for the CDR3: TGTGCCAGCAGCTTAAGGTCCCGACAGAGCGAGCAGTACTTC. Translating gives CASSLRSRQSEQYF. V is TRBV13 and J is TRBJ2-7; a weak D match, TRBD1 (5 bases). Germline lookup yields CDR1 PRHDT and CDR2 FYEKMQ (reference sequence). Between the trimmed V and J ends, which lost 2 bases and 6 bases, there was a span of 14 bases. The CDR3 totals 14 residues.

The CDR3 loop is CASSLEGTSGHSYEQYF. The DNA of the CDR3 is TGTGCCAGCAGCTTAGAAGGGACTAGCGGGCACTCCTACGAGCAGTACTTC. This rearrangement joins TRBV11-2 to TRBJ2-7, with 12 bases aligning to TRBD2. CDR1 SGHAT and CDR2 FQNNGV come from the germline V gene. The CDR3 contains 17 residues. The junction had 3 bases not matched to a gene; V was cut back by 0 bases and J by 0 bases.

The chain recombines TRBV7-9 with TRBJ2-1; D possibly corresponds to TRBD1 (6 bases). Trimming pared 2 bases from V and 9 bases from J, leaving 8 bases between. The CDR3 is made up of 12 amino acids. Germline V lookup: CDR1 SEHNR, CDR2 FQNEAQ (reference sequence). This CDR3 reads CASSLRGIEQFF. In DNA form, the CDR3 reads TGTGCCAGCAGCTTAAGGGGGATTGAGCAGTTCTTC.

The DNA of the CDR3 is TGTGCCAGTAGTATAGTTAGGAGCAACGAGCAGTACTTC. Translation gives CASSIVRSNEQYF. This rearrangement joins TRBV19 to TRBJ2-7; no clear D gene. V lost 1 base to trimming and J lost 5 bases, with 9 bases between them. CDR3 length: 13 amino acids. The germline V gene encodes CDR1 LNHDA and CDR2 SQIVND (reference sequence).

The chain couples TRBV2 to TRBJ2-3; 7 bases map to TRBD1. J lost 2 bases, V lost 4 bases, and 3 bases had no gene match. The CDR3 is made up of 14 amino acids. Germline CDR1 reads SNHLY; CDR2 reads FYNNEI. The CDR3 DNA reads TGTGCCAGCAGTGTGGGACAGACCACAGATACGCAGTATTTT. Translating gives CASSVGQTTDTQYF.

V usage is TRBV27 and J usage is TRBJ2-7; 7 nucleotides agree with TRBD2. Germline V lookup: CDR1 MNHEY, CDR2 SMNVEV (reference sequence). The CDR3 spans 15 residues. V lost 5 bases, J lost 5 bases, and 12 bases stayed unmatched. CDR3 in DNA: TGTGCCAGCAGTGCCGAGCGGGAAATCACCCACGAGCAGTACTTC. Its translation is CASSAEREITHEQYF.

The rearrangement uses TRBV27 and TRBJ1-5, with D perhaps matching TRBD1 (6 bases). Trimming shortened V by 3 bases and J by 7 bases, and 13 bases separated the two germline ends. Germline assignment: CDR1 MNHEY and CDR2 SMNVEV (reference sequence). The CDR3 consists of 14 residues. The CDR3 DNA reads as TGTGCCAGCAGTTTTCAGGGGCCGGGACAGCCCCAGCATTTT. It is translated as CASSFQGPGQPQHF.

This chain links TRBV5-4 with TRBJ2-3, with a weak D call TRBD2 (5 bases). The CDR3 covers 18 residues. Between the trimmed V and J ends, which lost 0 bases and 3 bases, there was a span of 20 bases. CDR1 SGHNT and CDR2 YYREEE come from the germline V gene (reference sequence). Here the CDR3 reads CASSLGPISGMRTDTQYF. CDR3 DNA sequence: TGTGCCAGCAGCTTGGGCCCGATTTCGGGGATGCGGACAGATACGCAGTATTTT. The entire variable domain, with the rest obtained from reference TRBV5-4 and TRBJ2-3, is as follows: ETGVTQSPTHLIKTRGQQVTLRCSSQSGHNTVSWYQQALGQGPQFIFQYYREEENGRGNFPPRFSGLQFPNYSSELNVNALELDDSALYLCASSLGPISGMRTDTQYFGPGTRLTVL.

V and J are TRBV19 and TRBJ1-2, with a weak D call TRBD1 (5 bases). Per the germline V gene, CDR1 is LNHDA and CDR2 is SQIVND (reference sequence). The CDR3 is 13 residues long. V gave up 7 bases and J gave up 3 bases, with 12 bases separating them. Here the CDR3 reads CASTDSYYYGYTF. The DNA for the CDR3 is TGTGCCAGTACTGACAGCTACTACTATGGCTACACCTTC. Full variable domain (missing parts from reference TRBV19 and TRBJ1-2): DGGITQSPKYLFRKEGQNVTLSCEQNLNHDAMYWYRQDPGQGLRLIYYSQIVNDFQKGDIAEGYSVSREKKESFPLTVTSAQKNPTAFYLCASTDSYYYGYTFGSGTRLTVV.

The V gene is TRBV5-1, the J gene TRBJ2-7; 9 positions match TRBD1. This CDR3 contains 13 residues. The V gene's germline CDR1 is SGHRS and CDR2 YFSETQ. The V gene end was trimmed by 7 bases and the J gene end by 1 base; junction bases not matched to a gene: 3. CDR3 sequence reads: CASSGTGSYEQYF. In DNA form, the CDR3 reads TGCGCCAGCTCCGGGACAGGGTCCTACGAGCAGTACTTC.

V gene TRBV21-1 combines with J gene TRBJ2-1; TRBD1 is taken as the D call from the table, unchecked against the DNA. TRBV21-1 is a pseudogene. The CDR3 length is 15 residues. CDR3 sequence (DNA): TGTGCCAGCAGCGGGCTTCTGCAAACCTACAATGAGCAGTTCTTC. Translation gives CASSGLLQTYNEQFF.

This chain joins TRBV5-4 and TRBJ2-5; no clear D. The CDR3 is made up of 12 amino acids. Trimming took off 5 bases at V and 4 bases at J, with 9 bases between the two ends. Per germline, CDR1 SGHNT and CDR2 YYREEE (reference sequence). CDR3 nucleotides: TGTGCCAGCAGAACTACGGGAGAGACCCAGTACTTC. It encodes CASRTTGETQYF.

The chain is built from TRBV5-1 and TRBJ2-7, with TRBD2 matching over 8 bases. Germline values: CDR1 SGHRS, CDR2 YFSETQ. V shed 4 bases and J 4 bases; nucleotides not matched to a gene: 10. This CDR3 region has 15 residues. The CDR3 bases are TGCGCCAGCAGCCCGGGGCCCGGACTAGCTTACGAGCAGTACTTC. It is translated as CASSPGPGLAYEQYF. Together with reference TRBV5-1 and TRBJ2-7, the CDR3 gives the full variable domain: KAGVTQTPRYLIKTRGQQVTLSCSPISGHRSVSWYQQTPGQGLQFLFEYFSETQRNKGNFPGRFSGRQFSNSRSEMNVSTLELGDSALYLCASSPGPGLAYEQYFGPGTRLTVT.

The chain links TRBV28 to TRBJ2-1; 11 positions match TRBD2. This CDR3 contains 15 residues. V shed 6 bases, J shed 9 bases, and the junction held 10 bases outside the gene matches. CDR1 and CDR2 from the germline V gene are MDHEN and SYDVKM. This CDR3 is CASRPRLAGLGEQFF. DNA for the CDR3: TGTGCCAGCAGACCACGACTAGCGGGACTGGGTGAGCAGTTCTTC.

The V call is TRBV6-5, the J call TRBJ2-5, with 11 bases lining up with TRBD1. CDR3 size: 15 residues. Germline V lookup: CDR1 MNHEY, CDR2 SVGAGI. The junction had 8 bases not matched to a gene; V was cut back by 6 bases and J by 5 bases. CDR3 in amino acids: CASRRRDRGFETQYF. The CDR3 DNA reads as TGTGCCAGCAGACGCCGGGACAGGGGGTTCGAGACCCAGTACTTC.

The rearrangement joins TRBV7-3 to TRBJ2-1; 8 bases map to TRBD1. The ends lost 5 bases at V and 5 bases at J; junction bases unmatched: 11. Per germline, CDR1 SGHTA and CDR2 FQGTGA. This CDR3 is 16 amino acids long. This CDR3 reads CASSRTGGWTDNEQFF. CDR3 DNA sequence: TGTGCCAGCAGCAGAACAGGGGGTTGGACCGACAATGAGCAGTTCTTC. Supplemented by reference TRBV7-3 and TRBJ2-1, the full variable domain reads GAGVSQTPSNKVTEKGKYVELRCDPISGHTALYWYRQSLGQGPEFLIYFQGTGAADDSGLPNDRFFAVRPEGSVSTLKIQRTERGDSAVYLCASSRTGGWTDNEQFFGPGTRLTVL.

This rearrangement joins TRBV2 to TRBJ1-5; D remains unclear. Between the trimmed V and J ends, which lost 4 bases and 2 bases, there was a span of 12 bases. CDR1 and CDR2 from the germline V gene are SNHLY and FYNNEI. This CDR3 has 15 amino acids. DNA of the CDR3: TGTGCCAGCAGTGTCGGAGGGTCGGGCAATCAGCCCCAGCATTTT. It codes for CASSVGGSGNQPQHF.

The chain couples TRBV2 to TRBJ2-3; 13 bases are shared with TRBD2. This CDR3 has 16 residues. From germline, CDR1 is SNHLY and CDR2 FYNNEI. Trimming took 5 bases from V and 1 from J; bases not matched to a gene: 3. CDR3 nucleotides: TGTGCCAGCAGTCCGGGACTAGCGGGGCGCACAGATACGCAGTATTTT. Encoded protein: CASSPGLAGRTDTQYF.

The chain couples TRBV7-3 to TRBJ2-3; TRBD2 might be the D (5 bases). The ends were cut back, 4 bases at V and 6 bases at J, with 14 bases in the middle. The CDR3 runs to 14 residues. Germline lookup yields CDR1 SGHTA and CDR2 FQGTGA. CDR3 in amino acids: CASSSPGKSDTQYF. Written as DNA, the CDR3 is TGTGCCAGCAGCTCCCCCGGGAAATCGGATACGCAGTATTTT.

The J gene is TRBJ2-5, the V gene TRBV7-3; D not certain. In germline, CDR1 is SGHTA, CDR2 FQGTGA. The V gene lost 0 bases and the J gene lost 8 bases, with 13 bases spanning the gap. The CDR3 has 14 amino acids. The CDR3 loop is CASSLTASGDTQYF. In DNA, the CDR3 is TGTGCCAGCAGCTTAACGGCTTCGGGTGACACCCAGTACTTC.

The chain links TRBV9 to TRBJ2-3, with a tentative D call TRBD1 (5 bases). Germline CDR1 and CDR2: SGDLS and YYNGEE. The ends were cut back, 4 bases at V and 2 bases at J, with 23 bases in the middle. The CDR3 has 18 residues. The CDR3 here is CASSPPPDRSPFTDTQYF. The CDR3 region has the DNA TGTGCCAGCAGCCCCCCACCCGACAGATCCCCTTTCACAGATACGCAGTATTTT.

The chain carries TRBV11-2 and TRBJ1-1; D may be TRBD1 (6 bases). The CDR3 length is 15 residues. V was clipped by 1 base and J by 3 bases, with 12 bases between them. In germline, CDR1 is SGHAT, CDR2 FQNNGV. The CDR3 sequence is CASSLVGGLDTEAFF. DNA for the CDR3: TGTGCCAGCAGCTTAGTCGGGGGGCTCGACACTGAAGCTTTCTTT.

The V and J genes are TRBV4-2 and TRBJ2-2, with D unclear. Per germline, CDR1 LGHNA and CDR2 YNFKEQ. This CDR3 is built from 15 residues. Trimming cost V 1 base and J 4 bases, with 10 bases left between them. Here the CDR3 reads CASSQGRQGTGELFF. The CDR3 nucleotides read TGTGCCAGCAGCCAAGGCCGACAAGGCACCGGGGAGCTGTTTTTT.

CDR3 bases: TGTGCCAGCAGGTTTTCACCGGGACAGAACACTGAAGCTTTCTTT. Its translation: CASRFSPGQNTEAFF. The rearrangement uses TRBV27 and TRBJ1-1; maybe TRBD1 (6 bases). V lost 6 bases and J 1 base, leaving 15 bases between the germline ends. The CDR3 runs to 15 residues. The germline CDR1 and CDR2 sequences are MNHEY and SMNVEV (reference sequence).

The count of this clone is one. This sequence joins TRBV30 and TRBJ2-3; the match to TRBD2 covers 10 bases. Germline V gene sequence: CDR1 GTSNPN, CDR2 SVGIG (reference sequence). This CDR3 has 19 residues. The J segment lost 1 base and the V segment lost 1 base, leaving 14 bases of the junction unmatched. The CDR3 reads CAWSAGSGGLGSRTDTQYF. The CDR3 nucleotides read TGTGCCTGGAGTGCGGGTAGCGGGGGGCTCGGGTCCCGCACAGATACGCAGTATTTT. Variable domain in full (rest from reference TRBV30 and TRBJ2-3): SQTIHQWPATLVQPVGSPLSLECTVEGTSNPNLYWYRQAAGRGLQLLFYSVGIGQISSEVPQNLSASRPQDRQFILSSKKLLLSDSGFYLCAWSAGSGGLGSRTDTQYFGPGTRLTVL.